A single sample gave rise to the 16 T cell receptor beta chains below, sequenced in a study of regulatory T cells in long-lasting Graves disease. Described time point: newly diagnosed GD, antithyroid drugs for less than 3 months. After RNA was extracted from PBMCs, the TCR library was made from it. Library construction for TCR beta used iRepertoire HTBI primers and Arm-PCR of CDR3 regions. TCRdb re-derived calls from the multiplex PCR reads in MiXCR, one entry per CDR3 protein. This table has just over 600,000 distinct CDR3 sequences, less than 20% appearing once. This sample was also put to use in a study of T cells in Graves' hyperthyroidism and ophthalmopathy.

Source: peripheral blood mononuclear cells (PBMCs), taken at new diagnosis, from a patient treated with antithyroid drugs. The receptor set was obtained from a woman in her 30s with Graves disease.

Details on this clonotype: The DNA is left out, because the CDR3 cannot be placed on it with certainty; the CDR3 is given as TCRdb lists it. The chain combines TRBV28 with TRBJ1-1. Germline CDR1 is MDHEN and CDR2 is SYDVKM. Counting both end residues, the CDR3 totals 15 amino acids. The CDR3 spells CASSSSAGRETEAFF.

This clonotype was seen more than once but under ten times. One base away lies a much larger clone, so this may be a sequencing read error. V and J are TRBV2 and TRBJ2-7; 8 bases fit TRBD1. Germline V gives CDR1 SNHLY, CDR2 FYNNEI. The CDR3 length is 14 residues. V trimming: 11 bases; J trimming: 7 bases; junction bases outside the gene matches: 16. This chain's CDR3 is CAAGFRQGASEQYF. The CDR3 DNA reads TGTGCCGCCGGGTTTCGTCAGGGGGCGAGTGAGCAGTACTTC.

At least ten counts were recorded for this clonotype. The CDR3 bases are TGTGCCAGCAGTTACTCGATCTACAGGGCAGGGACAGATACGCAGTATTTT. Its protein is CASSYSIYRAGTDTQYF. This chain connects TRBV6-5 to TRBJ2-3; D is perhaps TRBD1 (6 bases). The CDR3 is 17 residues long. The ends were cut back, 0 bases at V and 3 bases at J, with 16 bases in the middle. The germline V gene encodes CDR1 MNHEY and CDR2 SVGAGI.

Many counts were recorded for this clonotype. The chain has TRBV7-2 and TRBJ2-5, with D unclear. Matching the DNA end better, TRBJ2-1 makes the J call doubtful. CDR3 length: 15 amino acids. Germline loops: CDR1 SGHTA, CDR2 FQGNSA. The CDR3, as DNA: TGTGCCAGCAGCTTAGTCTTGTTCTCCTACAATGAGCAGTTCTTC. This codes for CASSLVLFSYNEQFF.

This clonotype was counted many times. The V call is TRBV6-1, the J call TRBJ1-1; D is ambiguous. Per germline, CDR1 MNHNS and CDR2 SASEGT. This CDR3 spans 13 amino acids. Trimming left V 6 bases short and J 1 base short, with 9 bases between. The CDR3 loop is CASSETENTEAFF. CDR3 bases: TGTGCCAGCAGCGAGACTGAGAACACTGAAGCTTTCTTT.

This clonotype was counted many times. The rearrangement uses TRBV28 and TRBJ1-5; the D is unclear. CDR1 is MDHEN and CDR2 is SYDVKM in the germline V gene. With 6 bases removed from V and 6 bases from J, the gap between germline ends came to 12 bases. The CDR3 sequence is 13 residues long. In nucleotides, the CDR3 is TGTGCCAGCAGGCCGAGCTCTAGTCAGCCCCAGCATTTT. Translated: CASRPSSSQPQHF.

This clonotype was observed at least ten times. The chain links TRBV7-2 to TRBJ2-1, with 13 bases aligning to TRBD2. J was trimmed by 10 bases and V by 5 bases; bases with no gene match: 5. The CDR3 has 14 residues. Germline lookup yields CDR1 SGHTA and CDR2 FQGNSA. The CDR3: CASSIPGLAGEQFF. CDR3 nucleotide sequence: TGTGCCAGCAGCATACCGGGACTAGCGGGGGAGCAGTTCTTC.

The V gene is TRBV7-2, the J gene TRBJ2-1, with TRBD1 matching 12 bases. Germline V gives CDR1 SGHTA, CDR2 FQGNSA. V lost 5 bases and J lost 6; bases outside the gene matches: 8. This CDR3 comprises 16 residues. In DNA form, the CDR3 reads TGTGCCAGCAGCGCTTCTGGGACAGGGGGCCTCAATGAGCAGTTCTTC. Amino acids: CASSASGTGGLNEQFF.

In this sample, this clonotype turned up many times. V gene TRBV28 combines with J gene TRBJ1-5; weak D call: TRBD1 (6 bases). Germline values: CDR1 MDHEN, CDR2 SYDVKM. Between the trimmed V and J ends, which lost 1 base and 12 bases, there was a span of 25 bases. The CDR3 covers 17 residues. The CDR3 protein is CASSLYPIRGHLYYQHF. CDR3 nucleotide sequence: TGTGCCAGCAGTTTATACCCCATTCGGGGACACTTGTATTACCAGCATTTT.

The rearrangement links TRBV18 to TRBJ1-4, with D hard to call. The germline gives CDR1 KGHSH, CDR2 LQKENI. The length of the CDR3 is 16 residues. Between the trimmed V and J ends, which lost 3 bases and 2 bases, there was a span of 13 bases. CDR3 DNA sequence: TGTGCCAGCTCACCCACGGCGGGGAGTACTAATGAAAAACTGTTTTTT. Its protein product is CASSPTAGSTNEKLFF.

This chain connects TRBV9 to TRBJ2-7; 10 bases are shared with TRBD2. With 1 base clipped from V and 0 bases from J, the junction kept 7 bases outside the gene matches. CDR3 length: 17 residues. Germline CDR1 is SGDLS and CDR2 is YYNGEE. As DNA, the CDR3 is TGTGCCAGCAGCGTATCTAGTGGGACTAGCGCCTCCTACGAGCAGTACTTC. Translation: CASSVSSGTSASYEQYF. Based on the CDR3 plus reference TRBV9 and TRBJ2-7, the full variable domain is DSGVTQTPKHLITATGQRVTLRCSPRSGDLSVYWYQQSLDQGLQFLIQYYNGEERAKGNILERFSAQQFPDLHSELNLSSLELGDSALYFCASSVSSGTSASYEQYFGPGTRLTVT.

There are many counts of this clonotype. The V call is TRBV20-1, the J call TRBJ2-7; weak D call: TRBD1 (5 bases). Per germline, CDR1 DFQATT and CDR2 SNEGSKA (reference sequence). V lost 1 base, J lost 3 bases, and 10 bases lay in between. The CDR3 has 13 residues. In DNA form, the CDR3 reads TGCAGTGCTAGAGGAGGACACCGCTACGAGCAGTACTTC. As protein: CSARGGHRYEQYF.

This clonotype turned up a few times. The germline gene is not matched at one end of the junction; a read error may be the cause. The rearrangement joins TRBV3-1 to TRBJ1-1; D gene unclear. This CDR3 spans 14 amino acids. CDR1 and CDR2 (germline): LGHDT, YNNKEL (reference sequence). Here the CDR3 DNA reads TGCGCCAGCAGCCAGAGAGGAGAGAACACTGAAGCTTTCTTT. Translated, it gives CASSQRGENTEAFF.

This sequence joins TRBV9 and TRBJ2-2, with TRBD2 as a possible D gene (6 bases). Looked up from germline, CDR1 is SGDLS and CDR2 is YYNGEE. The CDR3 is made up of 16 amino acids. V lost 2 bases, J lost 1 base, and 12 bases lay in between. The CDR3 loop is CASSVRAGLNTGELFF. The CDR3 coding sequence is TGTGCCAGCAGCGTTAGGGCGGGGCTGAACACCGGGGAGCTGTTTTTT.

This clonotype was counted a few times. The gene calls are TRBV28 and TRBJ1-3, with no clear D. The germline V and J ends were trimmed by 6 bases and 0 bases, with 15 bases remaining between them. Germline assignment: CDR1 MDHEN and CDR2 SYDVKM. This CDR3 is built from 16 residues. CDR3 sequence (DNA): TGTGCCAGCAGGTCCCAACTCGAGAGCTCTGGAAACACCATATATTTT. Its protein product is CASRSQLESSGNTIYF.

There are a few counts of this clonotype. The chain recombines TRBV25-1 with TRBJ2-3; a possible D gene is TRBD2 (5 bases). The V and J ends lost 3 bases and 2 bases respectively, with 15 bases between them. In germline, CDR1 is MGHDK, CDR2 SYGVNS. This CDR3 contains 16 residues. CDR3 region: CASSEGWGVFTDTQYF. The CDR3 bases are TGTGCCAGCAGTGAGGGGTGGGGAGTGTTCACAGATACGCAGTATTTT.